This entry lists 19 T cell receptor beta chains sequenced from one sample in a study of cytomegalovirus exposure and HLA in healthy donors. The method was immunoSEQ multiplex PCR; TCRdb's version includes in-frame clones alone and lacks a portion of them. Counted here are under 75,000 clones, 95% occurring once; the ten biggest clones make up around 7%. The sequenced material came from PBMCs. These receptors were taken from a woman younger than 30 in good health and CMV-seropositive.

The chain couples TRBV15 to TRBJ1-4; no reliable D call. The V and J ends lost 1 base and 8 bases respectively, with 8 bases between them. Germline V lookup: CDR1 LNHNV, CDR2 YYDKDF (reference sequence). The CDR3 runs to 13 residues. The CDR3 here is CATSRVFREKLFF. CDR3 bases: TGTGCCACCAGCAGAGTTTTTCGGGAAAAACTGTTTTTT.

The chain has TRBV5-1 and TRBJ2-5; 7 positions match TRBD1. The CDR3 runs 15 residues. The V gene end was trimmed by 5 bases and the J gene end by 4 bases; junction bases not matched to a gene: 11. CDR1 is SGHRS and CDR2 is YFSETQ in the germline V gene. The CDR3 nucleotides are TGCGCCAGCAGTACCGGACAGGCATTAGCAGAGACCCAGTACTTC. Translating it yields CASSTGQALAETQYF.

The chain carries TRBV19 and TRBJ2-1; 11 nucleotides match TRBD1. CDR3 size: 14 residues. Germline CDR1 LNHDA, CDR2 SQIVND (reference sequence). With 8 bases clipped from V and 4 bases from J, the junction kept 4 bases outside the gene matches. DNA of the CDR3: TGTGCCAGTGGACAGGGGGCTAAATACAATGAGCAGTTCTTC. Encoded protein: CASGQGAKYNEQFF.

The chain joins TRBV2 to TRBJ1-3; TRBD1 might be the D (6 bases). Germline CDR1 SNHLY, CDR2 FYNNEI. The CDR3 extends over 15 amino acids. Trimming shortened V by 8 bases and J by 0 bases, and 14 bases separated the two germline ends. The CDR3 nucleotides read TGTGCCAGCCTCCAAGACAGGTCCTCTGGAAACACCATATATTTT. Amino acid sequence: CASLQDRSSGNTIYF.

The V gene is TRBV7-2, the J gene TRBJ2-7; D is unclear. This CDR3 is 14 amino acids long. Trimming removed 5 bases from V and 3 bases from J, with 14 bases in between. Germline V gene data show CDR1 as SGHTA and CDR2 as FQGNSA. DNA for the CDR3: TGTGCCAGCAGCGCTCGACATCAGAGCTACGAGCAGTACTTC. This codes for CASSARHQSYEQYF.

V usage is TRBV4-2 and J usage is TRBJ2-5; 10 nucleotides align to TRBD1. The trim removed 2 bases at V and 4 bases at J, leaving 4 bases unmatched. The CDR3 is made up of 15 amino acids. The germline V gene encodes CDR1 LGHNA and CDR2 YNFKEQ. This CDR3 is CASSQRDRGGETQYF. The CDR3 DNA reads as TGTGCCAGCAGCCAAAGGGACAGGGGCGGAGAGACCCAGTACTTC.

V and J are TRBV7-2 and TRBJ1-5, with 7 bases aligning to TRBD1. Trimming took 5 bases from V and 0 from J; bases not matched to a gene: 10. From germline, CDR1 is SGHTA and CDR2 FQGNSA. The CDR3 is 17 residues long. CDR3: CASSQKRDRYSNQPQHF. The CDR3 coding sequence is TGTGCCAGCAGCCAGAAGAGGGACAGATATAGCAATCAGCCCCAGCATTTT.

Concerning this clone: Different DNA sequences within this sample yield the same CDR3. The chain is built from TRBV29-1 and TRBJ2-7; no clear D gene. The CDR3 has 12 amino acids. The V gene lost 3 bases and the J gene lost 3 bases, with 9 bases spanning the gap. CDR1 is SQVTM and CDR2 is ANQGSEA in the germline V gene. As DNA, the CDR3 is TGCAGCGTTGAGACACGCGACTACGAGCAGTACTTC. Protein sequence: CSVETRDYEQYF.

The V and J genes are TRBV7-3 and TRBJ2-1, with 10 bases fitting TRBD2. The CDR3 is 16 residues long. The ends lost 2 bases at V and 5 bases at J; junction bases unmatched: 6. Germline V gene sequence: CDR1 SGHTA, CDR2 FQGTGA. This CDR3 is CASSLLAGGVNNEQFF. In DNA, the CDR3 is TGTGCCAGCAGCTTATTAGCGGGGGGCGTAAACAATGAGCAGTTCTTC.

This sequence joins TRBV5-1 and TRBJ1-4; the D gene is possibly TRBD1 (6 bases). This CDR3 has 14 amino acids. Germline V gene sequence: CDR1 SGHRS, CDR2 YFSETQ. Trimming stripped 4 bases from V and 2 bases from J, with 9 bases between. The CDR3 loop is CASSLGGTNEKLFF. The CDR3 DNA reads TGCGCCAGCAGCCTGGGGGGCACTAATGAAAAACTGTTTTTT.

The CDR3 reads CASSQEFTDEQYF. CDR3 DNA: TGCGCCAGCAGCCAAGAATTCACGGACGAGCAGTACTTC. This rearrangement joins TRBV4-3 to TRBJ2-7, with no clear D. V was trimmed by 0 bases and J by 5 bases, leaving 8 bases between them. CDR3 length equals 13 residues. Looked up from germline, CDR1 is LGHNA and CDR2 is YSLEER.

This chain connects TRBV6-1 to TRBJ1-4; D might be TRBD1 (6 bases). V was clipped by 8 bases and J by 3 bases, with 10 bases between them. Germline V gene sequence: CDR1 MNHNS, CDR2 SASEGT. The CDR3 has 13 amino acids. CDR3 sequence: CASRGAANEKLFF. The CDR3 DNA reads TGTGCCAGCCGGGGGGCGGCTAATGAAAAACTGTTTTTT.

The chain couples TRBV9 to TRBJ1-2; D possibly corresponds to TRBD1 (5 bases). The CDR3 has 13 amino acids. Between the trimmed V and J ends, which lost 3 bases and 5 bases, there was a span of 11 bases. CDR1 is SGDLS, CDR2 YYNGEE, per germline. This CDR3 reads CASSAQDSYGYTF. The CDR3 coding sequence is TGTGCCAGCAGCGCCCAAGACAGTTATGGCTACACCTTC. Drawing the rest from reference TRBV9 and TRBJ1-2, the complete variable domain is DSGVTQTPKHLITATGQRVTLRCSPRSGDLSVYWYQQSLDQGLQFLIQYYNGEERAKGNILERFSAQQFPDLHSELNLSSLELGDSALYFCASSAQDSYGYTFGSGTRLTVV.

The chain links TRBV5-1 to TRBJ1-2; D is unclear. Germline CDR1 and CDR2: SGHRS and YFSETQ. V shed 1 base and J shed 4 bases, with 8 bases lying between them. This CDR3 has 13 amino acids. DNA of the CDR3: TGCGCCAGCAGCTTGTACAGACCCTATGGCTACACCTTC. Its protein is CASSLYRPYGYTF. The full variable domain, in which reference TRBV5-1 and TRBJ1-2 provide the parts outside the CDR3, is KAGVTQTPRYLIKTRGQQVTLSCSPISGHRSVSWYQQTPGQGLQFLFEYFSETQRNKGNFPGRFSGRQFSNSRSEMNVSTLELGDSALYLCASSLYRPYGYTFGSGTRLTVV.

CDR3 in amino acids: CASSLDSIGEWCTF. In nucleotides, the CDR3 is TGTGCCAGCAGCTTGGATTCCATTGGGGAGTGGTGCACCTTC. V gene TRBV5-4 combines with J gene TRBJ1-2; D gene unclear. V lost 0 bases, J lost 13 bases, and 19 bases lay in between. The CDR3 has 14 amino acids. CDR1 is SGHNT, CDR2 YYREEE, per germline (reference sequence).

The rearrangement uses TRBV19 and TRBJ2-7; TRBD2 agrees at 11 bases. The V gene's germline CDR1 is LNHDA and CDR2 SQIVND (reference sequence). Trimming took 6 bases from V and 2 from J; bases not matched to a gene: 12. CDR3 length: 17 amino acids. The CDR3 is CASSIGVAGGKPYEQYF. DNA of the CDR3: TGTGCCAGTAGCATTGGGGTAGCGGGAGGGAAACCCTACGAGCAGTACTTC.

This chain links TRBV15 with TRBJ1-4; 11 bases match TRBD1. Trimming at V came to 2 bases and at J to 7 bases, leaving 6 bases not matched to a gene. Germline-derived CDR1 and CDR2 are LNHNV and YYDKDF (reference sequence). The CDR3 extends over 16 amino acids. CDR3 DNA sequence: TGTGCCACCAGCAGATTTACCGGGACAGGGGGTGAAAAACTGTTTTTT. Its protein is CATSRFTGTGGEKLFF.

The chain has TRBV4-1 and TRBJ1-1, with 7 positions matching TRBD1. CDR1 MGHRA and CDR2 YSYEKL come from the germline V gene. V lost 5 bases to trimming and J lost 0 bases; unmatched junction nucleotides: 9. This CDR3 region has 16 residues. CDR3 residues: CASSNRGQFLNTEAFF. CDR3 DNA sequence: TGCGCCAGCAGCAATCGGGGACAGTTCTTGAACACTGAAGCTTTCTTT.

The chain employs TRBV6-1 and TRBJ1-2; D not certain. The germline gives CDR1 MNHNS, CDR2 SASEGT. This CDR3 region has 16 residues. V shed 4 bases and J shed 7 bases, with 22 bases lying between them. This chain's CDR3 is CASSAVGIPTEIGYTF. The DNA for the CDR3 is TGTGCCAGCAGTGCCGTCGGGATTCCGACTGAAATTGGCTACACCTTC.